The 8 T cell receptor beta chains below all came from one sample that was sequenced in a study of identical twins (dated by TCRdb to 2016 to 2017). Library preparation employed 5' RACE. Sequencer: Illumina HiSeq 2000. TCRdb cleaned the public reads at Q25 with fastp, built clones with MiXCR and kept in-frame beta chains. Every entry covers one CDR3 protein and lists the most common genes and DNA from its rows. For this sample the table gives under 800,000 distinct CDR3 sequences, of which 21% were detected only once. Jointly, the top ten make up approximately 4.5% of the sample. These same data were also listed under a study on T cells expressing NK-cell markers.

Specimen: PBMCs. All receptors come from a woman aged 18-30 years in good health.

This chain joins TRBV12-3 or TRBV12-4 and TRBJ2-1; 7 bases line up with TRBD2. V dropped 1 base and J dropped 6; count of bases not matched to a gene: 15. There are 18 residues in the CDR3. CDR3 coding DNA: TGTGCCAGCAGTTTAGGTCTAGCGGTCTCCCGTGAAGGCAATGAGCAGTTCTTC. This sequence encodes CASSLGLAVSREGNEQFF.

This clonotype appeared many times. The V call is TRBV5-1, the J call TRBJ2-1; D gene uncertain. Germline CDR1 reads SGHRS; CDR2 reads YFSETQ. V was shortened by 4 bases and J by 7 bases, with 12 bases between the two germline ends. CDR3 length: 13 residues. The CDR3 nucleotides are TGCGCCAGCAGCGCTGACCCAGGTAATGAGCAGTTCTTC. Its protein product is CASSADPGNEQFF. The variable domain in full, completed from reference TRBV5-1 and TRBJ2-1, reads KAGVTQTPRYLIKTRGQQVTLSCSPISGHRSVSWYQQTPGQGLQFLFEYFSETQRNKGNFPGRFSGRQFSNSRSEMNVSTLELGDSALYLCASSADPGNEQFFGPGTRLTVL.

V and J are TRBV20-1 and TRBJ2-7; 12 nucleotides line up with TRBD2. J lost 2 bases, V lost 1 base, and 6 bases had no gene match. CDR3 length: 16 residues. CDR1 DFQATT and CDR2 SNEGSKA come from the germline V gene (reference sequence). The CDR3: CSARVGTSGRTYEQYF. In nucleotides, the CDR3 is TGCAGTGCTAGAGTGGGGACTAGCGGGCGGACCTACGAGCAGTACTTC.

The rearrangement uses TRBV4-3 and TRBJ2-3; D is undetermined. This CDR3 has 19 residues. Germline CDR1 reads LGHNA; CDR2 reads YSLEER. Trimming shortened V by 0 bases and J by 3 bases, and 22 bases separated the two germline ends. DNA of the CDR3: TGCGCCAGCAGCCAAGATTACTCGAAATTGGTCCTTTGGACAGATACGCAGTATTTT. Protein sequence: CASSQDYSKLVLWTDTQYF.

The sample holds a few counts of this clonotype. The rearrangement links TRBV5-6 to TRBJ2-6; a weak D match, TRBD2 (6 bases). The germline CDR1 and CDR2 sequences are SGHDT and YYEEEE. The CDR3 spans 17 residues. Trimming removed 4 bases from V and 2 bases from J, with 16 bases in between. The CDR3 sequence is CASSDGTGIAGANVLTF. CDR3 coding DNA: TGTGCCAGCAGCGACGGGACTGGGATCGCTGGGGCCAACGTCCTGACTTTC. The whole variable domain, filled in from reference TRBV5-6 and TRBJ2-6, reads DAGVTQSPTHLIKTRGQQVTLRCSPKSGHDTVSWYQQALGQGPQFIFQYYEEEERQRGNFPDRFSGHQFPNYSSELNVNALLLGDSALYLCASSDGTGIAGANVLTFGAGSRLTVL.

This clonotype has ten or more counts. The chain joins TRBV6-5 to TRBJ1-3; D is undetermined. This CDR3 spans 15 amino acids. V shed 2 bases and J shed 8 bases, with 16 bases lying between them. CDR1 is MNHEY, CDR2 SVGAGI, per germline. CDR3 amino acids: CASSYTALGVDTIYF. In DNA, the CDR3 is TGTGCCAGCAGTTACACAGCGTTGGGAGTTGACACCATATATTTT.

The chain carries TRBV10-3 and TRBJ2-1; TRBD2 is a possible D gene (6 bases). The CDR3 is made up of 16 amino acids. V shed 7 bases and J shed 7 bases, with 23 bases lying between them. Per germline, CDR1 ENHRY and CDR2 SYGVKD. CDR3 protein: CAITKRGLTEENEQFF. The CDR3 coding sequence is TGTGCCATCACTAAAAGGGGACTGACCGAGGAAAATGAGCAGTTCTTC.

The gene calls are TRBV20-1 and TRBJ2-1; 10 bases fit TRBD1. The V and J ends lost 5 bases and 2 bases, in that order; junction bases with no gene match: 9. The CDR3 is 16 amino acids. From germline, CDR1 is DFQATT and CDR2 SNEGSKA (reference sequence). The CDR3 is CSAEQPGQGTYNEQFF. In DNA, the CDR3 is TGCAGTGCTGAACAACCGGGACAGGGGACCTACAATGAGCAGTTCTTC.